These 27 T cell receptor beta chains came from one sample sequenced in a study of cytomegalovirus exposure and HLA in healthy donors. Measured with immunoSEQ multiplex PCR; TCRdb has only the in-frame clones, and not every one. The sample yields more than 100,000 clones, about 88% seen once. Input material: PBMCs. The receptors shown here come from a man aged 25-45 years in good health and CMV-seronegative.

The chain carries TRBV30 and TRBJ1-2; 9 bases fit TRBD1. Losses at the gene ends were 0 bases for V and 2 bases for J; bases not matched to a gene: 7. The CDR3 totals 16 residues. The germline gives CDR1 GTSNPN, CDR2 SVGIG (reference sequence). The CDR3: CAWSVSRTGANYGYTF. CDR3 nucleotide sequence: TGTGCCTGGAGTGTATCAAGGACAGGGGCCAACTATGGCTACACCTTC. Filled out from reference TRBV30 and TRBJ1-2, the complete variable domain reads SQTIHQWPATLVQPVGSPLSLECTVEGTSNPNLYWYRQAAGRGLQLLFYSVGIGQISSEVPQNLSASRPQDRQFILSSKKLLLSDSGFYLCAWSVSRTGANYGYTFGSGTRLTVV.

The V call is TRBV15, the J call TRBJ2-7; D ambiguous. Per the germline V gene, CDR1 is LNHNV and CDR2 is YYDKDF (reference sequence). The CDR3 has 15 amino acids. The germline V and J ends were trimmed by 0 bases and 0 bases, with 9 bases remaining between them. CDR3 region: CATSRENVASYEQYF. The CDR3, as DNA: TGTGCCACCAGCAGAGAAAATGTGGCCTCCTACGAGCAGTACTTC.

CDR3 sequence: CAWGAGGGYTF. Written as DNA, the CDR3 is TGTGCCTGGGGGGCAGGGGGAGGCTACACCTTC. The rearrangement uses TRBV30 and TRBJ1-2, with 7 bases lining up with TRBD1. This CDR3 region has 11 residues. The germline V gene encodes CDR1 GTSNPN and CDR2 SVGIG (reference sequence). Trimming at V came to 5 bases and at J to 8 bases, leaving 5 bases not matched to a gene.

This chain joins TRBV5-6 and TRBJ2-7; 10 nucleotides align to TRBD2. The junction had 2 bases not matched to a gene; V was cut back by 3 bases and J by 2 bases. Germline lookup yields CDR1 SGHDT and CDR2 YYEEEE. The CDR3 is 14 residues long. CDR3 residues: CASSSLAGAYEQYF. The CDR3 DNA reads as TGTGCCAGCAGCTCCCTAGCGGGAGCCTACGAGCAGTACTTC.

This clone was observed a handful of times. The V call is TRBV7-8, the J call TRBJ2-7; TRBD2 is a possible D gene (5 bases). V lost 1 base to trimming and J lost 3 bases, with 10 bases between them. This CDR3 comprises 14 residues. Germline lookup yields CDR1 SGHVS and CDR2 FQNEAQ. The CDR3 reads CASSLVGGYYEQYF. CDR3 bases: TGTGCCAGCAGCTTAGTTGGAGGTTACTACGAGCAGTACTTC.

The chain uses TRBV7-9 and TRBJ1-1, with a possible D match to TRBD1 (5 bases). The V gene lost 2 bases and the J gene lost 5 bases, with 9 bases spanning the gap. Germline V CDR1 and CDR2: SEHNR, FQNEAQ (reference sequence). CDR3 length: 13 residues. The CDR3, as DNA: TGTGCCAGCAGCTTACCCCAGGGAACTGAAGCTTTCTTT. Translating it yields CASSLPQGTEAFF.

The V and J genes are TRBV19 and TRBJ2-1; tentatively, D is TRBD1 (5 bases). The ends were cut back, 4 bases at V and 10 bases at J, with 14 bases in the middle. This CDR3 is built from 13 residues. Germline V gene lookup returns CDR1 LNHDA and CDR2 SQIVND (reference sequence). CDR3 DNA sequence: TGTGCCAGTAGTACGACAGCCGAGGCGGAGCAGTTCTTC. Encoded protein: CASSTTAEAEQFF.

This sequence joins TRBV5-8 and TRBJ2-1; 10 positions match TRBD2. This CDR3 spans 15 amino acids. Per germline, CDR1 SGHTS and CDR2 YDEGEE. J gave up 2 bases and V 2 bases, and 1 base lay outside the gene matches. The CDR3 spells CASSFSGRTYNEQFF. The CDR3 bases are TGTGCCAGCAGCTTTAGCGGGAGGACCTACAATGAGCAGTTCTTC.

V usage is TRBV6-5 and J usage is TRBJ1-1; D unclear. V shed 7 bases and J shed 0 bases, with 9 bases lying between them. The germline CDR1 and CDR2 sequences are MNHEY and SVGAGI. CDR3 size: 13 residues. CDR3 nucleotides: TGTGCCAGCACCACAGCCATGAACACTGAAGCTTTCTTT. Translated: CASTTAMNTEAFF.

This clone has a single count. The chain couples TRBV6-5 to TRBJ2-7, with TRBD2 as a possible D gene (5 bases). Per germline, CDR1 MNHEY and CDR2 SVGAGI. Trimming took off 6 bases at V and 6 bases at J, with 9 bases between the two ends. The CDR3 is made up of 11 amino acids. CDR3 protein: CASRGVGEQYF. In DNA, the CDR3 is TGTGCCAGCAGGGGAGTCGGCGAGCAGTACTTC.

The DNA of the CDR3 is TGTGCCAGTAGGACGGGACAGACGAACACTGAAGCTTTCTTT. Its protein is CASRTGQTNTEAFF. The gene calls are TRBV19 and TRBJ1-1, with 7 bases identical to TRBD1. Trimming removed 6 bases from V and 1 base from J; junction bases left unmatched: 5. Germline V CDR1 and CDR2: LNHDA, SQIVND (reference sequence). The CDR3 consists of 14 residues.

V usage is TRBV6-6 and J usage is TRBJ2-7, with 7 bases that match TRBD1. The germline gives CDR1 MNHNY, CDR2 SVGAGI (reference sequence). V lost 6 bases to trimming and J lost 0 bases; unmatched junction nucleotides: 8. The CDR3 runs 15 residues. CDR3 in DNA: TGTGCCAGCAGAATAGACAGGGAGCCCTCCTACGAGCAGTACTTC. This gives the protein CASRIDREPSYEQYF.

The chain couples TRBV7-9 to TRBJ1-1; TRBD1 aligns across 9 bases. Germline V CDR1 and CDR2: SEHNR, FQNEAQ (reference sequence). CDR3 length equals 14 residues. With V trimmed by 5 bases and J by 5 bases, 6 bases remained unmatched. The CDR3 bases are TGTGCCAGCAGCATAGGACAGGGGCGGACTGAAGCTTTCTTT. Its protein is CASSIGQGRTEAFF.

The chain couples TRBV6-4 to TRBJ2-1; 10 bases are a match to TRBD2. V lost 5 bases, J lost 8 bases, and 6 bases stayed unmatched. Germline CDR1 reads MRHNA; CDR2 reads SNTAGT. The CDR3 has 14 amino acids. CDR3 loop: CASSLTSGRDEQFF. The CDR3 region has the DNA TGTGCCAGCAGTCTGACTAGCGGGCGGGATGAGCAGTTCTTC.

This chain joins TRBV9 and TRBJ2-1, with D unresolved. Trimming removed 0 bases at V and 8 bases at J, with 12 bases between. Germline CDR1 reads SGDLS; CDR2 reads YYNGEE. This CDR3 is built from 14 residues. The CDR3: CASSVGLESHEQFF. CDR3 DNA: TGTGCCAGCAGCGTAGGGTTAGAATCCCATGAGCAGTTCTTC. The full variable domain, with the rest looked up from reference TRBV9 and TRBJ2-1, is DSGVTQTPKHLITATGQRVTLRCSPRSGDLSVYWYQQSLDQGLQFLIQYYNGEERAKGNILERFSAQQFPDLHSELNLSSLELGDSALYFCASSVGLESHEQFFGPGTRLTVL.

J is TRBJ2-2 and V is TRBV29-1; a possible D gene is TRBD2 (5 bases). The CDR3 contains 14 residues. Trimming pared 7 bases from V and 4 bases from J, leaving 16 bases between. Per the germline V gene, CDR1 is SQVTM and CDR2 is ANQGSEA. The CDR3 loop reads CSGSRTGITGELFF. In DNA, the CDR3 is TGCAGCGGGTCACGGACGGGAATCACCGGGGAGCTGTTTTTT.

V gene TRBV14 combines with J gene TRBJ1-2, with 10 bases fitting TRBD1. Per germline, CDR1 SGHDN and CDR2 FVKESK. The CDR3 spans 15 residues. Germline trimming cut 6 bases from V and 2 bases from J; bases unmatched to any gene: 6. The CDR3 sequence: CASSPDRGQNYGYTF. In DNA, the CDR3 is TGTGCCAGCAGTCCTGACAGGGGGCAGAACTATGGCTACACCTTC.

The CDR3 DNA is TGCAGCGTCGCCCTACTTACTAGCGGGAACACCGGGGAGCTGTTTTTT. As protein: CSVALLTSGNTGELFF. J is TRBJ2-2 and V is TRBV29-1; 8 bases are a match to TRBD2. CDR1 is SQVTM, CDR2 ANQGSEA, per germline. This CDR3 is 16 amino acids long. The V segment lost 6 bases and the J segment 1 base; nucleotides outside the gene matches: 10.

The genes are TRBV5-4 and TRBJ2-5, with D possibly matching TRBD2 (6 bases). The CDR3 is made up of 14 amino acids. Germline V lookup: CDR1 SGHNT, CDR2 YYREEE (reference sequence). Trimming left V 1 base short and J 4 bases short, with 11 bases between. Here the CDR3 DNA reads TGTGCCAGCAGCTTGCTGGGGGGACGAGAGACCCAGTACTTC. It specifies CASSLLGGRETQYF. Together with reference TRBV5-4 and TRBJ2-5, the CDR3 gives the full variable domain: ETGVTQSPTHLIKTRGQQVTLRCSSQSGHNTVSWYQQALGQGPQFIFQYYREEENGRGNFPPRFSGLQFPNYSSELNVNALELDDSALYLCASSLLGGRETQYFGPGTRLLVL.

CDR3 sequence: CASSNPGTRLNDTQYF. CDR3 sequence (DNA): TGTGCCAGCAGCAATCCCGGGACTAGACTAAACGATACGCAGTATTTT. The gene calls are TRBV9 and TRBJ2-3; 8 bases fit TRBD2. In germline, CDR1 is SGDLS, CDR2 YYNGEE. The CDR3 runs 16 residues. The J segment lost 6 bases and the V segment lost 4 bases, leaving 13 bases of the junction unmatched. Full variable domain (outside the CDR3, taken from reference TRBV9 and TRBJ2-3): DSGVTQTPKHLITATGQRVTLRCSPRSGDLSVYWYQQSLDQGLQFLIQYYNGEERAKGNILERFSAQQFPDLHSELNLSSLELGDSALYFCASSNPGTRLNDTQYFGPGTRLTVL.

This clone has just a few counts. The chain joins TRBV7-9 to TRBJ1-2; 7 bases fit TRBD1. The CDR3 length is 14 residues. From germline, CDR1 is SEHNR and CDR2 FQNEAQ (reference sequence). Losses at the gene ends were 5 bases for V and 5 bases for J; bases not matched to a gene: 8. The DNA for the CDR3 is TGTGCCAGCAGCGTACAGGGGCGAGAGTATGGCTACACCTTC. Residues: CASSVQGREYGYTF.

The V and J genes are TRBV7-6 and TRBJ2-1, with D unclear. V lost 3 bases and J lost 3, with 6 bases in between. This CDR3 spans 13 amino acids. Germline-derived CDR1 and CDR2 are SGHVS and FNYEAQ. The CDR3 protein is CASSFQDYNEQFF. DNA for the CDR3: TGTGCCAGCAGCTTCCAGGACTACAATGAGCAGTTCTTC.

There are a few counts of this clone. This sequence joins TRBV19 and TRBJ2-7; TRBD2 aligns across 11 bases. CDR3 size: 15 residues. Per the germline V gene, CDR1 is LNHDA and CDR2 is SQIVND (reference sequence). The V gene end was trimmed by 6 bases and the J gene end by 0 bases; junction bases not matched to a gene: 4. Here the CDR3 reads CASRGLAANSYEQYF. CDR3 sequence (DNA): TGTGCCAGTAGGGGACTAGCGGCCAACTCCTACGAGCAGTACTTC.

V gene TRBV19 combines with J gene TRBJ1-1; no definite D call. The CDR3 sequence is 12 residues long. Germline V CDR1 and CDR2: LNHDA, SQIVND (reference sequence). V was trimmed by 7 bases and J by 1 base, leaving 7 bases between them. The CDR3 loop reads CASKDSNTEAFF. CDR3 DNA: TGTGCCAGTAAGGACTCGAACACTGAAGCTTTCTTT. The whole variable domain, filled in from reference TRBV19 and TRBJ1-1, reads DGGITQSPKYLFRKEGQNVTLSCEQNLNHDAMYWYRQDPGQGLRLIYYSQIVNDFQKGDIAEGYSVSREKKESFPLTVTSAQKNPTAFYLCASKDSNTEAFFGQGTRLTVV.

The chain couples TRBV7-9 to TRBJ2-7, with 8 nucleotides matching TRBD1. In germline, CDR1 is SEHNR, CDR2 FQNEAQ (reference sequence). The length of the CDR3 is 14 residues. V shed 5 bases and J 5 bases; nucleotides not matched to a gene: 8. The CDR3 nucleotides read TGTGCCAGCAGCCCGGACAGGGACGTACACGAGCAGTACTTC. Encoded protein: CASSPDRDVHEQYF.

This clone has only a few counts. V and J are TRBV5-1 and TRBJ2-5, with 10 bases lining up with TRBD2. Germline assignment: CDR1 SGHRS and CDR2 YFSETQ. CDR3 length: 15 amino acids. V trimming: 2 bases; J trimming: 4 bases; junction bases outside the gene matches: 5. The CDR3 region has the DNA TGCGCCAGCAGCTTCAACCCTAGCGGGGGAGAGACCCAGTACTTC. Protein product: CASSFNPSGGETQYF.

This chain uses TRBV10-3 with TRBJ2-5; D ambiguous. V lost 5 bases, J lost 1 base, and 8 bases lay in between. This CDR3 is built from 13 residues. In germline, CDR1 is ENHRY, CDR2 SYGVKD. CDR3 region: CAISSGGQETQYF. The CDR3 DNA sequence: TGTGCCATCAGTTCCGGCGGCCAAGAGACCCAGTACTTC.